The TCR beta chain under discussion was sequenced for a study of cytomegalovirus exposure and HLA in healthy donors. Worth noting for this clone: Its antigen is undetermined.

Study results and caveats: Despite most TCR sequences being rare, some public TCRs occurred in many donors. The study reported that TCR beta sequences accurately predicted HLA-A and HLA-B alleles in most subjects. The listing of approximately 160 TCR beta chains classed them as cytomegalovirus-associated.

The PCR contained 60 Vbeta and 13 Jbeta primers. Only in-frame clones appear in the TCRdb table, and some are missing; sequencing was by immunoSEQ multiplex PCR. This table holds about 120,000 clones, around 85% found once. CDR1 and CDR2 (germline): SGHVS, FNYEAQ. The V end was cut by 1 base, the J end by 2 bases, with 9 bases between. The CDR3 contains 15 residues. The gene calls are TRBV7-6 and TRBJ1-3, with D perhaps TRBD1 (5 bases). The sample consisted of PBMCs. This TCR was sampled from a man aged 18-30 years in good health and CMV-seropositive. CDR3 in amino acids: CASSLDPGPGNTIYF. CDR3 nucleotides: TGTGCCAGCAGCTTAGATCCAGGGCCTGGAAACACCATATATTTT.